This T cell receptor beta chain was recorded in a study of identical twins' blood T cells. Study-wide points: Twin similarity might stem from environmental factors, not only genetics.

TCRdb independently ran MiXCR on the 5' RACE reads; one entry per CDR3 protein. The sample includes fewer than 450,000 distinct CDR3 sequences, roughly 30% seen only once; the top ten take roughly 6.1%. The V segment lost 4 bases and the J segment 0 bases; nucleotides outside the gene matches: 5. This CDR3 comprises 16 residues. The germline V gene encodes CDR1 KGHSH and CDR2 LQKENI. This clonotype turned up a few times. Its antigen remains unknown. The sequence was obtained from a woman aged 18-49 years in good health. Sequenced: PBMCs. V usage is TRBV18 and J usage is TRBJ2-1; TRBD2 matches at 8 bases. The CDR3 DNA sequence: TGTGCCAGCTCACGTATGAGCGGGGGCTCCTACAATGAGCAGTTCTTC. Protein: CASSRMSGGSYNEQFF.